This T cell receptor (beta chain) originates from a study of OX40 agonist ivuxolimab in advanced cancers. The CDR3 is 14 residues long. Germline-derived CDR1 and CDR2 are SGHKS and YYEKEE (reference sequence). The germline V and J ends were trimmed by 0 bases and 4 bases, with 10 bases remaining between them. Study findings and constraints: The antigen specificity of the peripheral T cells (those that were expanded) was not determined. At 0.1 to 3.0 mg/kg, clonal expansion of CD4+ and CD8+ blood T cells had occurred by week 6.

With respect to this clone: The antigen is unknown.

Sequencing used immunoSEQ multiplex PCR; TCRdb keeps in-frame clones, though not all of them. This sample has roughly 72,000 clones; 85% to 90% occur once, and the top ten carry approximately 10%. This chain joins TRBV5-5 and TRBJ1-1; D call uncertain. The source is an adult with an advanced solid tumor such as melanoma, head and neck, liver or kidney cancer. The sequenced sample was CD4+ or CD8+ T cells sorted from blood, obtained in a trial of the OX40 agonist ivuxolimab. CDR3 sequence (DNA): TGTGCCAGCAGCTTGGAGGGAACGGGCACTGAAGCTTTCTTT. Translation: CASSLEGTGTEAFF.